This entry lists 23 T cell receptor beta chains sequenced from one sample in a study of cytomegalovirus exposure and HLA in healthy donors. A multiplex PCR was run with 60 Vbeta primers and 13 Jbeta primers. Profiled with immunoSEQ multiplex PCR; TCRdb holds only in-frame clones, not every one. The specimen's table records about 40,000 clones. Source material: PBMCs. The receptors come from a middle-aged man in good health and CMV-seropositive.

The J gene is TRBJ1-6, the V gene TRBV4-2; D is ambiguous. Trimming removed 4 bases at V and 7 bases at J, with 17 bases between. CDR1 and CDR2 from the germline V gene are LGHNA and YNFKEQ. The CDR3 covers 16 residues. This chain's CDR3 is CASSPDLTTPNSPLHF. Written as DNA, the CDR3 is TGTGCCAGCAGCCCGGACTTAACGACCCCCAATTCACCCCTCCACTTT.

This chain uses TRBV4-3 with TRBJ2-7; 10 bases line up with TRBD2. This CDR3 contains 16 residues. The germline V gene encodes CDR1 LGHNA and CDR2 YSLEER. Germline trimming cut 4 bases from V and 0 bases from J; bases unmatched to any gene: 6. CDR3 region: CASSLVAGGDSYEQYF. CDR3 nucleotides: TGCGCCAGCAGCCTCGTAGCGGGAGGCGACTCCTACGAGCAGTACTTC.

The chain combines TRBV27 with TRBJ2-5; 7 bases align to TRBD1. V lost 6 bases, J lost 3 bases, and 4 bases stayed unmatched. The CDR3 has 13 amino acids. Looked up from germline, CDR1 is MNHEY and CDR2 is SMNVEV (reference sequence). The CDR3 loop is CASSPGTEETQYF. In nucleotides, the CDR3 is TGTGCCAGCAGCCCCGGGACAGAAGAGACCCAGTACTTC.

The rearrangement uses TRBV18 and TRBJ2-1, with 14 positions matching TRBD2. CDR1 and CDR2 (germline): KGHSH, LQKENI. The CDR3 extends over 15 amino acids. V trimming: 3 bases; J trimming: 8 bases; junction bases outside the gene matches: 3. The CDR3, as DNA: TGTGCCAGCTCACCGGGACTAGCGGGAGAACATGAGCAGTTCTTC. Amino acids: CASSPGLAGEHEQFF. Combining the CDR3 with reference TRBV18 and TRBJ2-1 gives the whole variable domain NAGVMQNPRHLVRRRGQEARLRCSPMKGHSHVYWYRQLPEEGLKFMVYLQKENIIDESGMPKERFSAEFPKEGPSILRIQQVVRGDSAAYFCASSPGLAGEHEQFFGPGTRLTVL.

The chain uses TRBV4-1 and TRBJ2-3, with TRBD2 matching 7 bases. CDR1 and CDR2 (germline): MGHRA, YSYEKL. The CDR3 covers 16 residues. The ends lost 1 base at V and 0 bases at J; junction bases unmatched: 4. CDR3 DNA sequence: TGCGCCAGCAGCCAAGGTGTTAGCGGGAGCACAGATACGCAGTATTTT. Protein: CASSQGVSGSTDTQYF.

The chain combines TRBV9 with TRBJ2-4; 7 nucleotides agree with TRBD2. This CDR3 is built from 13 residues. Looked up from germline, CDR1 is SGDLS and CDR2 is YYNGEE. Trimming cost V 2 bases and J 8 bases; bases outside gene matches: 4. The CDR3 sequence is CASSVESGDIQYF. In DNA form, the CDR3 reads TGTGCCAGCAGCGTGGAAAGCGGGGACATTCAGTACTTC. Combining the CDR3 with reference TRBV9 and TRBJ2-4 gives the whole variable domain DSGVTQTPKHLITATGQRVTLRCSPRSGDLSVYWYQQSLDQGLQFLIQYYNGEERAKGNILERFSAQQFPDLHSELNLSSLELGDSALYFCASSVESGDIQYFGAGTRLSVL.

This rearrangement joins TRBV4-3 to TRBJ2-1; 7 bases are shared with TRBD2. V trimming: 0 bases; J trimming: 0 bases; junction bases outside the gene matches: 5. Germline values: CDR1 LGHNA, CDR2 YSLEER. The CDR3 runs to 17 residues. The CDR3 spells CASSQDGASGSYNEQFF. CDR3 nucleotide sequence: TGCGCCAGCAGCCAAGATGGGGCTAGCGGCTCCTACAATGAGCAGTTCTTC.

V and J are TRBV7-8 and TRBJ2-1; D gene uncertain. The CDR3 contains 16 residues. The V end was cut by 0 bases, the J end by 0 bases, with 9 bases between. Germline lookup yields CDR1 SGHVS and CDR2 FQNEAQ. The CDR3 DNA is TGTGCCAGCAGCTTAGCCCTAGTGGGCTCCTACAATGAGCAGTTCTTC. Amino acid sequence: CASSLALVGSYNEQFF. Drawing the rest from reference TRBV7-8 and TRBJ2-1, the complete variable domain is GAGVSQSPRYKVAKRGQDVALRCDPISGHVSLFWYQQALGQGPEFLTYFQNEAQLDKSGLPSDRFFAERPEGSVSTLKIQRTQQEDSAVYLCASSLALVGSYNEQFFGPGTRLTVL.

This chain joins TRBV5-1 and TRBJ2-3, with 9 bases lining up with TRBD2. The CDR3 sequence is 14 residues long. Trimming took 4 bases from V and 1 from J; bases not matched to a gene: 1. Germline V gene data show CDR1 as SGHRS and CDR2 as YFSETQ. CDR3: CASSRLAGTDTQYF. The CDR3 bases are TGCGCCAGCAGCCGACTAGCGGGCACAGATACGCAGTATTTT.

The chain has TRBV18 and TRBJ2-3, with TRBD1 as a possible D gene (5 bases). Germline lookup yields CDR1 KGHSH and CDR2 LQKENI. The V end was cut by 2 bases, the J end by 3 bases, with 9 bases between. The CDR3 consists of 14 residues. The CDR3 spells CASSPKDTTDTQYF. CDR3 nucleotides: TGTGCCAGCTCACCAAAGGACACGACAGATACGCAGTATTTT.

The chain is built from TRBV29-1 and TRBJ2-3, with 13 positions matching TRBD2. Trimming cost V 7 bases and J 1 base; bases outside gene matches: 2. The CDR3 is 14 residues long. From germline, CDR1 is SQVTM and CDR2 ANQGSEA. CDR3 sequence: CSAGTSGGTDTQYF. The CDR3 bases are TGCAGCGCCGGGACTAGCGGGGGCACAGATACGCAGTATTTT.

The chain uses TRBV5-3 and TRBJ2-7; possible D gene TRBD1, 5 bases. TRBV5-3 is placed among ORFs of uncertain function. The CDR3 extends over 12 amino acids. The germline V and J ends were trimmed by 5 bases and 7 bases, with 13 bases remaining between them. For the CDR3, the DNA is TGTGCCAGAAGTCTAGGACATCCTGAGCAGTACTTC. Translated, it gives CARSLGHPEQYF.

CDR3 loop: CASSFGGTTTVYTDTQYF. The CDR3 DNA reads as TGTGCCAGCAGCTTCGGAGGGACCACCACGGTATACACAGATACGCAGTATTTT. The V and J genes are TRBV11-3 and TRBJ2-3; a possible D gene is TRBD2 (6 bases). V dropped 3 bases and J dropped 2 bases, with 21 bases sitting between them. This CDR3 contains 18 residues. The germline V gene encodes CDR1 SGHNT and CDR2 YENEEA.

The CDR3 DNA is TGTGCCAGCAGTGAAACGAGGACAGTGAACACCGGGGAGCTGTTTTTT. Protein sequence: CASSETRTVNTGELFF. This chain connects TRBV25-1 to TRBJ2-2; tentatively, D is TRBD1 (6 bases). Germline lookup yields CDR1 MGHDK and CDR2 SYGVNS. V was cut by 2 bases and J by 1 base, with 11 bases left in between. The CDR3 consists of 16 residues.

CDR3 amino acids: CASSYGTQQFF. In DNA, the CDR3 is TGTGCCAGCAGCTACGGGACACAGCAGTTCTTC. This sequence joins TRBV7-2 and TRBJ2-1, with D tentatively TRBD1 (6 bases). Germline V gives CDR1 SGHTA, CDR2 FQGNSA. The CDR3 consists of 11 residues. The V end was cut by 4 bases, the J end by 11 bases, with 9 bases between.

This chain connects TRBV4-2 to TRBJ2-5, with D perhaps TRBD2 (5 bases). The last part of the DNA fits TRBJ2-7 better; the J call may be wrong. The CDR3 spans 15 residues. Germline V gene data show CDR1 as LGHNA and CDR2 as YNFKEQ. CDR3: CASSQYQDEGYEQYF. Written as DNA, the CDR3 is TGTGCCAGCAGCCAATACCAGGATGAGGGCTACGAGCAGTACTTC.

The rearrangement links TRBV10-3 to TRBJ1-5; tentatively, D is TRBD1 (5 bases). Germline V CDR1 and CDR2: ENHRY, SYGVKD. Trimming shortened V by 6 bases and J by 5 bases, and 8 bases separated the two germline ends. The CDR3 sequence is 12 residues long. CDR3 sequence reads: CAIRDKDQPQHF. In DNA, the CDR3 is TGTGCCATCAGGGACAAAGATCAGCCCCAGCATTTT.

The V call is TRBV4-1, the J call TRBJ1-1, with TRBD1 identical over 11 bases. The CDR3 loop spans 14 amino acids. Germline assignment: CDR1 MGHRA and CDR2 YSYEKL. V lost 4 bases and J lost 4; bases outside the gene matches: 2. CDR3 DNA: TGCGCCAGCAGCCTAGGGACAGGGGGCACTGAAGCTTTCTTT. Translation gives CASSLGTGGTEAFF.

The V gene is TRBV18, the J gene TRBJ2-3, with TRBD1 as a possible D gene (6 bases). V gave up 3 bases and J gave up 4 bases, with 11 bases separating them. This CDR3 comprises 14 residues. In germline, CDR1 is KGHSH, CDR2 LQKENI. The CDR3 region has the DNA TGTGCCAGCTCACCCCGGACAGCCCCAGATACGCAGTATTTT. Encoded protein: CASSPRTAPDTQYF. Filled out from reference TRBV18 and TRBJ2-3, the complete variable domain reads NAGVMQNPRHLVRRRGQEARLRCSPMKGHSHVYWYRQLPEEGLKFMVYLQKENIIDESGMPKERFSAEFPKEGPSILRIQQVVRGDSAAYFCASSPRTAPDTQYFGPGTRLTVL.

V is TRBV30 and J is TRBJ1-1; the D gene is possibly TRBD1 (5 bases). Trimming shortened V by 5 bases and J by 6 bases, and 16 bases separated the two germline ends. The length of the CDR3 is 13 residues. Germline CDR1 reads GTSNPN; CDR2 reads SVGIG (reference sequence). CDR3 sequence (DNA): TGTGCCTGGCAACGGGACGGCGGGGCTGAAGCTTTCTTT. It codes for CAWQRDGGAEAFF. The full variable domain, in which reference TRBV30 and TRBJ1-1 provide the parts outside the CDR3, is SQTIHQWPATLVQPVGSPLSLECTVEGTSNPNLYWYRQAAGRGLQLLFYSVGIGQISSEVPQNLSASRPQDRQFILSSKKLLLSDSGFYLCAWQRDGGAEAFFGQGTRLTVV.

The gene calls are TRBV5-1 and TRBJ2-7; 7 bases agree with TRBD2. Germline values: CDR1 SGHRS, CDR2 YFSETQ. There are 15 residues in the CDR3. V trimming: 0 bases; J trimming: 4 bases; junction bases outside the gene matches: 7. The CDR3 sequence: CASSLEGGSLYEQYF. The CDR3 bases are TGCGCCAGCAGCTTGGAGGGCGGGAGTCTATACGAGCAGTACTTC.

This chain joins TRBV14 and TRBJ2-7, with D hard to call. The CDR3 runs to 11 residues. Germline values: CDR1 SGHDN, CDR2 FVKESK. Trimming removed 2 bases from V and 4 bases from J, with 3 bases in between. CDR3 residues: CASSQIYEQYF. As DNA, the CDR3 is TGTGCCAGCAGCCAAATATACGAGCAGTACTTC.

The chain links TRBV6-1 to TRBJ1-2; TRBD1 matches at 7 bases. Looked up from germline, CDR1 is MNHNS and CDR2 is SASEGT. V was pared by 6 bases and J by 8 bases, with 9 bases of the junction left unmatched. This CDR3 is built from 13 residues. CDR3 in DNA: TGTGCCAGCAGACGGGACAGCGGAAAGGGCTACACCTTC. Its protein product is CASRRDSGKGYTF.